The rows below give T cell receptor beta chains drawn from one sample of a study of T cells in Graves' hyperthyroidism and ophthalmopathy. MiXCR, applied by TCRdb to the multiplex PCR reads, yields one record per CDR3 protein. This sample has about 340,000 distinct CDR3 sequences, with roughly 20% found just once. The source material was blood. These receptors originate from a woman between 50 and 59 years old with Graves' hyperthyroidism. The CDR3 runs from the conserved cysteine through the conserved F or W. D genes are given only for firm matches. Rows may omit the clone size; those that give it use once, few, many or a size class.

d_call	clone_size	v_call	j_call	cdr3_aa	cdr3_nt
TRBD1	.	TRBV5-6	TRBJ1-5	CASSSTGGLSNQPQHF	TGTGCCAGCAGCTCGACAGGGGGCTTGAGCAATCAGCCCCAGCATTTT
TRBD1	.	TRBV24-1	TRBJ2-3	CATSDPGTGPTDTQYF	TGTGCCACCAGTGACCCCGGGACAGGGCCGACAGATACGCAGTATTTT
TRBD2	.	TRBV7-9	TRBJ2-5	CASSIGTSGGLQETQYF	TGTGCCAGCAGCATTGGGACTAGCGGGGGCCTCCAAGAGACCCAGTACTTC
.	.	TRBV12-3/TRBV12-4	TRBJ2-3	CASSLAQGVRTDTQYF	TGTGCCAGCAGTTTAGCGCAAGGGGTGAGAACAGATACGCAGTATTTT
TRBD2	.	TRBV7-9	TRBJ2-7	CASSSRTSGKDEQYF	TGTGCCAGCAGCTCCAGGACTAGCGGGAAAGACGAGCAGTACTTC
.	.	TRBV28	TRBJ2-3	CASSSEPYTDTQYF	TGTGCCAGCAGTTCGGAGCCATACACAGATACGCAGTATTTT
.	many	TRBV18	TRBJ1-1	CASSVTGRDTEAFF	TGTGCCAGCTCAGTCACGGGACGGGACACTGAAGCTTTCTTT
TRBD2	.	TRBV3-1	TRBJ2-7	CASSPSGLAGKAYEQYF	TGTGCCAGCAGCCCTTCGGGACTAGCGGGAAAAGCCTACGAGCAGTACTTC
TRBD2	few	TRBV12-3/TRBV12-4	TRBJ2-3	CASSLALGTSGGHDTQYF	TGTGCCAGCAGTTTAGCCCTCGGGACTAGCGGGGGGCACGATACGCAGTATTTT
.	.	TRBV10-3	TRBJ2-1	CAIGGQGRNEQFF	TGTGCCATCGGGGGACAAGGTAGGAATGAGCAGTTCTTC
TRBD2	few	TRBV5-1	TRBJ2-7	CASSPLGPGGYEQYF	TGCGCCAGCAGCCCTCTGGGACCGGGGGGTTACGAGCAGTACTTC
.	.	TRBV5-1	TRBJ1-6	CASSLGQNNSPLHF	TGCGCCAGCAGCCTGGGGCAGAATAATTCACCCCTCCACTTT
.	many	TRBV6-1	TRBJ2-1	CASIRGFRARGRNEQFF	TGTGCCAGCATTCGGGGCTTCCGGGCCAGGGGCCGCAATGAGCAGTTCTTC
.	many	TRBV9	TRBJ2-3	CASSARNTDTQYF	TGTGCCAGCAGCGCTAGGAACACAGATACGCAGTATTTT
.	few	TRBV18	TRBJ2-5	CASSPAWGGLQETQYF	TGTGCCAGCTCGCCGGCCTGGGGGGGCCTACAAGAGACCCAGTACTTC
.	.	TRBV5-1	TRBJ2-7	CASSLWDTTLGEQYF	TGCGCCAGCAGCTTGTGGGACACCACTTTGGGGGAGCAGTACTTC
TRBD2	.	TRBV5-1	TRBJ2-1	CASSPTSFNEQFF	TGTGCCAGCAGCCCGACTAGCTTCAATGAGCAGTTCTTC
TRBD2	many	TRBV12-3/TRBV12-4	TRBJ2-5	CASSFGRTSGSEETQYF	TGTGCCAGCAGTTTTGGTCGGACTAGCGGATCGGAAGAGACCCAGTACTTC
TRBD1	.	TRBV6-5	TRBJ1-4	CASSYSGTGHEKLFF	TGTGCCAGCAGTTACTCCGGGACAGGGCATGAAAAACTGTTTTTT
.	many	TRBV20-1	TRBJ2-5	CSAMERAEETQYF	TGCAGTGCTATGGAAAGAGCGGAAGAGACCCAGTACTTC
.	.	TRBV30	TRBJ1-3	CAWAGVAGNTIYF	TGTGCCTGGGCGGGGGTCGCTGGAAACACCATATATTTT
.	few	TRBV27	TRBJ2-1	CASSFTSPYNEQFF	TGTGCCAGCAGTTTTACTAGCCCCTACAATGAGCAGTTCTTC
TRBD2	.	TRBV20-1	TRBJ2-2	CSARGLKNTGELFF	TGCAGTGCTAGGGGACTAAAGAACACCGGGGAGCTGTTTTTT
.	few	TRBV9	TRBJ2-1	CASSVDGTRYNEQFF	TGTGCCAGCAGCGTAGATGGTACCAGATACAATGAGCAGTTCTTC
.	.	TRBV11-2	TRBJ2-1	CASSLSGPPYSEQFF	TGTGCCAGCAGCTTGTCAGGACCTCCCTACAGTGAGCAGTTCTTC
.	many	TRBV3-1	TRBJ1-1	CASSQGVGTEAFF	TGTGCCAGCAGCCAGGGGGTGGGGACTGAAGCTTTCTTT
.	many	TRBV10-3	TRBJ1-1	CAISDGTLNTEAFF	TGTGCCATCAGTGATGGCACGTTGAACACTGAAGCTTTCTTT
TRBD2	.	TRBV11-2	TRBJ2-3	CASSPGGGSLGDTQYF	TGTGCCAGCAGCCCCGGGGGGGGGTCTCTCGGAGATACGCAGTATTTT
.	many	TRBV6-1	TRBJ1-1	CALQGGMNTEAFF	TGTGCACTACAGGGAGGGATGAACACTGAAGCTTTCTTT
TRBD2	.	TRBV5-1	TRBJ2-5	CASSLRSLAGTPQETQYF	TGCGCCAGCAGCTTGAGATCCCTAGCGGGGACCCCTCAAGAGACCCAGTACTTC
TRBD2	many	TRBV7-2	TRBJ2-7	CASSFRGTSVSYEQYF	TGTGCCAGCAGCTTCCGCGGGACTAGCGTATCCTACGAGCAGTACTTC
TRBD1	many	TRBV18	TRBJ1-4	CASSRRDRDRFNEKLFF	TGTGCCAGCTCACGACGGGACAGGGACCGGTTTAATGAAAAACTGTTTTTT
TRBD1	few	TRBV2	TRBJ1-1	CASSTQTGGVREAFF	TGTGCCAGCAGCACACAGACAGGGGGCGTCCGTGAAGCTTTCTTT
TRBD2	.	TRBV10-2	TRBJ2-5	CASKAGGQQTQYF	TGCGCCAGCAAGGCGGGAGGGCAGCAGACCCAGTACTTC
.	.	TRBV5-1	TRBJ2-7	CASSLGGVGYEQYF	TGCGCCAGCAGCTTGGGGGGAGTGGGGTACGAGCAGTACTTC
.	many	TRBV3-1	TRBJ2-7	CASSPRGGTGEQYF	TGTGCCAGCAGCCCCAGGGGCGGGACGGGGGAGCAGTACTTC
.	.	TRBV29-1	TRBJ1-1	CSVRGRLNTEAFF	TGCAGCGTCCGGGGGAGATTGAACACTGAAGCTTTCTTT
.	.	TRBV5-1	TRBJ1-2	CASSDRTDPAEGGYTF	TGCGCCAGCAGCGACCGGACGGACCCAGCGGAAGGTGGCTACACCTTC
.	.	TRBV28	TRBJ2-5	CASSLAAVRETQYF	TGTGCCAGCAGTTTAGCTGCGGTGCGAGAGACCCAGTACTTC
.	many	TRBV20-1	TRBJ2-1	CSAPLVRYNEQFF	TGCAGTGCTCCCCTAGTAAGATACAATGAGCAGTTCTTC
.	.	TRBV20-1	TRBJ2-7	CSASPGTESSYGQYF	TGCAGTGCTAGCCCCGGGACGGAGAGTTCCTACGGGCAGTACTTC
.	.	TRBV3-1	TRBJ2-1	CASSQTRTIYNEQFF	TGTGCCAGCAGCCAAACGCGGACTATCTACAATGAGCAGTTCTTC
.	.	TRBV5-1	TRBJ2-5	CASSLMGRREVQETQYF	TGCGCCAGCAGCTTGATGGGCAGGAGAGAAGTCCAAGAGACCCAGTACTTC
.	.	TRBV9	TRBJ1-6	CASSVATINSPLHF	TGTGCCAGCAGCGTCGCTACCATTAATTCACCCCTCCACTTT
TRBD2	many	TRBV5-1	TRBJ2-1	CASRTDDLLATYNEQFF	TGCGCCAGCAGAACCGACGACCTACTAGCGACCTACAATGAGCAGTTCTTC
.	few	TRBV7-9	TRBJ2-7	CASSSTAVNFYEQYF	TGTGCCAGCAGCTCTACGGCGGTAAATTTCTACGAGCAGTACTTC
.	.	TRBV10-2	TRBJ2-2	CASLKAGGELFF	TGCGCCAGCCTAAAGGCTGGCGGGGAGCTGTTTTTT
.	.	TRBV6-1	TRBJ2-7	CASSLSGVYEQYF	TGTGCCAGCAGCCTTAGCGGAGTGTACGAGCAGTACTTC
TRBD1	many	TRBV20-1	TRBJ1-1	CSAWGQGAWEAFF	TGCAGTGCTTGGGGACAGGGGGCTTGGGAAGCTTTCTTT
.	.	TRBV6-5	TRBJ1-3	CASSYLAGSGNTIYF	TGTGCCAGCAGTTACCTGGCAGGCTCTGGAAACACCATATATTTT
.	.	TRBV30	TRBJ2-5	CAWIGETQYF	TGTGCCTGGATCGGAGAGACCCAGTACTTC
.	few	TRBV10-1	TRBJ1-6	CASSENRNSPLHF	TGCGCCAGCAGTGAGAACAGGAATTCACCCCTCCACTTT
TRBD1	many	TRBV11-2	TRBJ2-3	CASSRDSFTDTQYF	TGTGCCAGCAGCCGGGACAGCTTCACAGATACGCAGTATTTT
TRBD2	.	TRBV7-8	TRBJ2-1	CASSLIVDLAGLSYNEQFF	TGTGCCAGCAGCTTAATAGTCGACTTAGCGGGACTCTCCTACAATGAGCAGTTCTTC
.	.	TRBV6-9	TRBJ1-2	CASSYGSGYGYTF	TGTGCCAGCAGTTACGGGTCCGGCTATGGCTACACCTTC
.	many	TRBV18	TRBJ2-3	CASSPPGLTTDTQYF	TGTGCCAGCTCACCACCGGGACTTACTACAGATACGCAGTATTTT
.	.	TRBV2	TRBJ1-1	CASSWTEAFF	TGTGCCAGCAGCTGGACTGAAGCTTTCTTT
.	few	TRBV18	TRBJ1-2	CASSPQGSRYGYTF	TGTGCCAGCTCACCACAGGGGTCCCGCTATGGCTACACCTTC
TRBD1	many	TRBV12-3/TRBV12-4	TRBJ1-1	CASSPGQGSEAFF	TGTGCCAGCAGTCCCGGACAGGGCTCTGAAGCTTTCTTT